Listed here are 21 T cell receptor beta chains from one sample, sequenced in a study of long-term antiretroviral therapy in people with HIV. The immunoSEQ assay was v3.0, run at survey level. Clones were sequenced by immunoSEQ multiplex PCR, and TCRdb holds only the in-frame ones, with some missing. The data show approximately 10,000 clones, with about 80% seen just once and roughly 14% held by the top ten. Source: unsorted PBMCs, taken 3.1 years before starting antiretroviral therapy. The source is a middle-aged man with HIV.

The sample holds a few counts of this clone. V is TRBV4-2 and J is TRBJ2-7; D might be TRBD2 (7 bases). Per the germline V gene, CDR1 is LGHNA and CDR2 is YNFKEQ. V was trimmed by 0 bases and J by 5 bases, leaving 14 bases between them. The CDR3 length is 15 residues. This chain's CDR3 is CASSQDLRGGNEQYF. CDR3 bases: TGTGCCAGCAGCCAAGACCTTAGGGGGGGAAACGAGCAGTACTTC.

The chain uses TRBV5-4 and TRBJ2-1, with no clear D. V shed 2 bases and J shed 9 bases, with 6 bases lying between them. The CDR3 is 11 residues long. Germline V gene lookup returns CDR1 SGHNT and CDR2 YYREEE (reference sequence). The CDR3 protein is CASSFRGEQFF. Here the CDR3 DNA reads TGTGCCAGCAGCTTTAGAGGTGAGCAGTTCTTC.

The V gene is TRBV7-8, the J gene TRBJ2-5, with a weak D call TRBD1 (5 bases). Deletions cut 1 base from V and 4 bases from J, with 22 bases between. The CDR3 loop spans 18 amino acids. Per the germline V gene, CDR1 is SGHVS and CDR2 is FQNEAQ. The chain's CDR3 is CASSLVVIGAVTGETQYF. In DNA form, the CDR3 reads TGTGCCAGCAGCTTAGTAGTAATAGGGGCGGTTACCGGAGAGACCCAGTACTTC.

The chain combines TRBV28 with TRBJ2-1; 9 nucleotides line up with TRBD2. Germline CDR1 is MDHEN and CDR2 is SYDVKM. Germline trimming cut 5 bases from V and 7 bases from J; bases unmatched to any gene: 12. The CDR3 is 16 amino acids. In DNA form, the CDR3 reads TGTGCCAGCAGTCCCGCTTCTAGCGGGATTGTGAATGAGCAGTTCTTC. This gives the protein CASSPASSGIVNEQFF. The full variable domain, with the rest looked up from reference TRBV28 and TRBJ2-1, is DVKVTQSSRYLVKRTGEKVFLECVQDMDHENMFWYRQDPGLGLRLIYFSYDVKMKEKGDIPEGYSVSREKKERFSLILESASTNQTSMYLCASSPASSGIVNEQFFGPGTRLTVL.

V is TRBV29-1 and J is TRBJ2-1; 12 bases match TRBD2. There are 13 residues in the CDR3. V lost 7 bases and J lost 7; bases outside the gene matches: 5. Germline values: CDR1 SQVTM, CDR2 ANQGSEA. CDR3 in DNA: TGCAGCGCCCGACTAGCGGGAGTGAATGAGCAGTTCTTC. Translating it yields CSARLAGVNEQFF.

V usage is TRBV18 and J usage is TRBJ1-4, with D unclear. Germline values: CDR1 KGHSH, CDR2 LQKENI. The CDR3 runs 15 residues. V was trimmed by 6 bases and J by 1 base, leaving 12 bases between them. CDR3 DNA: TGTGCCAGCTCCAAGGTGGACGGAACTAATGAAAAACTGTTTTTT. The encoded protein is CASSKVDGTNEKLFF. The whole variable domain, remainder taken from reference TRBV18 and TRBJ1-4, is NAGVMQNPRHLVRRRGQEARLRCSPMKGHSHVYWYRQLPEEGLKFMVYLQKENIIDESGMPKERFSAEFPKEGPSILRIQQVVRGDSAAYFCASSKVDGTNEKLFFGSGTQLSVL.

The chain has TRBV27 and TRBJ2-3; TRBD2 matches 10 bases. Germline V CDR1 and CDR2: MNHEY, SMNVEV (reference sequence). Unmatched junction bases numbered 3, after V lost 3 bases and J lost 0 bases. The CDR3 is made up of 16 amino acids. The CDR3 spells CASSLATSGSTDTQYF. For the CDR3, the DNA is TGTGCCAGCAGTTTGGCGACTAGCGGGAGCACAGATACGCAGTATTTT.

The chain recombines TRBV6-6 with TRBJ2-2; no reliable D call. In germline, CDR1 is MNHNY, CDR2 SVGAGI (reference sequence). The CDR3 length is 12 residues. Trimming left V 5 bases short and J 8 bases short, with 9 bases between. The CDR3: CASSGLGGELFF. CDR3 nucleotides: TGTGCCAGCAGTGGTCTGGGGGGGGAGCTGTTTTTT.

This chain joins TRBV7-3 and TRBJ2-1; 7 bases align to TRBD2. The CDR3 consists of 12 residues. Germline lookup yields CDR1 SGHTA and CDR2 FQGTGA. V was clipped by 0 bases and J by 15 bases; unmatched bases: 5. This CDR3 reads CASSLTGTNVFF. The CDR3 nucleotides are TGTGCCAGCAGCTTAACCGGGACTAATGTGTTCTTC.

The V gene is TRBV6-5, the J gene TRBJ2-7, with 7 bases lining up with TRBD1. V was clipped by 7 bases and J by 2 bases; unmatched bases: 8. Germline V lookup: CDR1 MNHEY, CDR2 SVGAGI. The CDR3 covers 14 residues. This CDR3 is CASMGQKTPYEQYF. Written as DNA, the CDR3 is TGTGCCAGCATGGGACAGAAGACCCCCTACGAGCAGTACTTC.

V gene TRBV18 combines with J gene TRBJ2-1; TRBD1 agrees at 7 bases. Germline loops: CDR1 KGHSH, CDR2 LQKENI. J gave up 4 bases and V 5 bases, and 8 bases lay outside the gene matches. The CDR3 is 15 amino acids. This CDR3 is CASSSRQGAYNEQFF. CDR3 coding DNA: TGTGCCAGCTCAAGTCGACAGGGTGCTTACAATGAGCAGTTCTTC.

The rearrangement joins TRBV4-3 to TRBJ2-2; D gene unclear. The CDR3 has 17 amino acids. CDR1 is LGHNA, CDR2 YSLEER, per germline. V lost 1 base and J 0 bases, leaving 12 bases between the germline ends. The CDR3 region is CASSQGAAGANTGELFF. The CDR3 coding sequence is TGCGCCAGCAGCCAAGGGGCGGCCGGAGCGAACACCGGGGAGCTGTTTTTT.

The chain combines TRBV2 with TRBJ1-2; unclear D gene. Per germline, CDR1 SNHLY and CDR2 FYNNEI. The CDR3 extends over 10 amino acids. V gave up 6 bases and J gave up 5 bases, with 4 bases separating them. This CDR3 is CASRDYGYTF. In DNA form, the CDR3 reads TGTGCCAGCAGGGATTATGGCTACACCTTC.

The chain joins TRBV29-1 to TRBJ2-5; no firm D call. Looked up from germline, CDR1 is SQVTM and CDR2 is ANQGSEA. Trimming removed 7 bases at V and 7 bases at J, with 16 bases between. The CDR3 extends over 12 amino acids. CDR3 region: CSATSRVGTQYF. The DNA for the CDR3 is TGCAGCGCCACATCCCGGGTGGGGACCCAGTACTTC.

By sample fraction, this clone is medium-sized. The chain employs TRBV11-2 and TRBJ2-4, with 7 bases matching TRBD1. The CDR3 spans 14 residues. Unmatched junction bases numbered 2, after V lost 0 bases and J lost 6 bases. Germline CDR1 reads SGHAT; CDR2 reads FQNNGV. DNA for the CDR3: TGTGCCAGCAGCTTAGAGTCAGGGGGAAACATTCAGTACTTC. Translating it yields CASSLESGGNIQYF.

The rearrangement joins TRBV4-3 to TRBJ1-1; D is uncertain. In germline, CDR1 is LGHNA, CDR2 YSLEER. Trimming cost V 1 base and J 11 bases, with 8 bases left between them. The CDR3 consists of 11 residues. CDR3 DNA: TGCGCCAGCAGCCAAGGGGGATCGGCTTTCTTT. Amino acids: CASSQGGSAFF.

V is TRBV7-9 and J is TRBJ1-1; no clear D gene. The CDR3 is made up of 12 amino acids. CDR1 is SEHNR, CDR2 FQNEAQ, per germline (reference sequence). Trimming took off 3 bases at V and 1 base at J, with 3 bases between the two ends. The CDR3 bases are TGTGCCAGCAGCTTCGGGAACACTGAAGCTTTCTTT. This codes for CASSFGNTEAFF.

Here the CDR3 reads CASSTSNHEQYF. The CDR3 bases are TGTGCCAGCAGCACTTCTAACCACGAGCAGTACTTC. This chain links TRBV7-2 with TRBJ2-7, with D hard to call. V was clipped by 5 bases and J by 5 bases, with 10 bases between them. This CDR3 region has 12 residues. CDR1 is SGHTA, CDR2 FQGNSA, per germline.

This clone showed up just a few times. The chain carries TRBV28 and TRBJ1-2, with 7 bases aligning to TRBD1. Germline trimming cut 4 bases from V and 5 bases from J; bases unmatched to any gene: 7. This CDR3 is built from 14 residues. Germline V CDR1 and CDR2: MDHEN, SYDVKM. The CDR3 spells CASSWDRPRYGYTF. CDR3 nucleotides: TGTGCCAGCAGTTGGGACAGACCTAGGTATGGCTACACCTTC.

In DNA form, the CDR3 reads TGCGCCAGCAGTGAGTCGGGACAGTCCTACGAGCAGTACTTC. It encodes CASSESGQSYEQYF. The chain uses TRBV10-2 and TRBJ2-7, with 7 nucleotides matching TRBD1. V was clipped by 0 bases and J by 1 base; unmatched bases: 0. The germline gives CDR1 WSHSY, CDR2 SAAADI. The CDR3 length is 14 residues.

The chain links TRBV9 to TRBJ2-7; 8 bases line up with TRBD2. V dropped 4 bases and J dropped 0; count of bases not matched to a gene: 6. Germline V CDR1 and CDR2: SGDLS, YYNGEE. The CDR3 has 15 amino acids. DNA for the CDR3: TGTGCCAGCAGCCTACGGGGGGGCAACTCCTACGAGCAGTACTTC. This encodes CASSLRGGNSYEQYF. The whole variable domain, remainder taken from reference TRBV9 and TRBJ2-7, is DSGVTQTPKHLITATGQRVTLRCSPRSGDLSVYWYQQSLDQGLQFLIQYYNGEERAKGNILERFSAQQFPDLHSELNLSSLELGDSALYFCASSLRGGNSYEQYFGPGTRLTVT.